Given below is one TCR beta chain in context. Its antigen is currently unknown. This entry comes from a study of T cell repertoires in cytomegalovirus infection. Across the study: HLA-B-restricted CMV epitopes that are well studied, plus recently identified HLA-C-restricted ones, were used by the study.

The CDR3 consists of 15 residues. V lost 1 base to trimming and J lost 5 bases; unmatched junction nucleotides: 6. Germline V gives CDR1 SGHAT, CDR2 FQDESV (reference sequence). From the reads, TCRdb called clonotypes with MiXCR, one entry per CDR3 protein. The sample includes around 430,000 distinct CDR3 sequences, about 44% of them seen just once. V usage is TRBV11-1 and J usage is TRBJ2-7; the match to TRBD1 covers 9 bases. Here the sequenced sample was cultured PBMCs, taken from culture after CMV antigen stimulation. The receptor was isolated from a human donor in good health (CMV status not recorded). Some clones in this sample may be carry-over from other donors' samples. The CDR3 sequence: CASSLGGQGSHEQYF. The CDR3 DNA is TGTGCCAGCAGCTTAGGGGGACAGGGAAGTCACGAGCAGTACTTC.